These T cell receptor beta chains were read from a single sample in a study of blood T cell repertoires in COVID-19. Generated by immunoSEQ multiplex PCR, the TCRdb table keeps only in-frame clones and is missing some. The profile shows about 300,000 clones, around nine tenths of them singletons. The sequenced sample consisted of PBMCs or T cells enriched from blood (not recorded which). The source of these receptors is a woman between 50 and 59 years old who had been exposed to COVID-19. CDR3s include the opening cysteine and the closing phenylalanine or tryptophan. D genes are given only for firm matches. Not every row has a clone size; where given, it reads once, few, many or a size class.

clone_size j_call v_call d_call cdr3_nt cdr3_aa
NA TRBJ1-2 TRBV27 TRBD1 TGTGCCAGCAGTTTGACAGGGGATAATACTAACTATGGCTACACCTTC CASSLTGDNTNYGYTF
few TRBJ1-5 TRBV18 NA TGTGCCAGCTCACCAACGAGGGGCAATCAGCCCCAGCATTTT CASSPTRGNQPQHF
NA TRBJ2-1 TRBV7-9 NA TGTGCCAGCAGCTTCGCCCCGGGGAGAAACAATGAGCAGTTCTTC CASSFAPGRNNEQFF
NA TRBJ1-2 TRBV19 TRBD1 TGTGCCAGTAGTATTATGGGAGGACAGGGAGGTCACTATGGCTACACCTTC CASSIMGGQGGHYGYTF
NA TRBJ2-1 TRBV7-2 TRBD2 TGTGCCAGCAGCCTGAACGGGGGGGCCTGGGTTTCCCCTGAGCAGTTCTTC CASSLNGGAWVSPEQFF
NA TRBJ1-2 TRBV7-9 NA TGTGCCAGCACCCAACTAGCGACAGCCTATGGCTACACCTTC CASTQLATAYGYTF
once TRBJ1-1 TRBV19 NA TGTGCCAGCAAATTAAGGGCAGGGTTGAACACTGAAGCTTTCTTT CASKLRAGLNTEAFF
NA TRBJ1-2 TRBV28 TRBD1 TGTGCCAGCAGTTCCTCCGGACAGGGAGAGAAACCCGCCGGCTACACCTTC CASSSSGQGEKPAGYTF
NA TRBJ1-2 TRBV7-9 TRBD1 TGTGCCAGCAGCTTCCCCGGGACAGAAGGCTATGGCTACACCTTC CASSFPGTEGYGYTF
NA TRBJ2-3 TRBV6-5 NA TGTGCCAGCAGCCGTACCAACAGGGCAGATACGCAGTATTTT CASSRTNRADTQYF
NA TRBJ1-6 TRBV19 TRBD1 TGTGCCAGTAGTATGGGGACAGCGGGTTCTAATTCACCCCTCCACTTT CASSMGTAGSNSPLHF
NA TRBJ2-3 TRBV4-3 TRBD1 TGCGCCAGCAGCCAGGAGACAGGGGCTATCACAGATACGCAGTATTTT CASSQETGAITDTQYF
NA TRBJ1-6 TRBV5-1 NA TGCGCCAGCAGCTGGGGGCTTCAGCGCAATTCACCCCTCCACTTT CASSWGLQRNSPLHF
NA TRBJ1-1 TRBV10-3 TRBD1 TGTGCCATCAGTGTTACAGGGGGCGCGGGCACTGAAGCTTTCTTT CAISVTGGAGTEAFF
NA TRBJ2-6 TRBV28 TRBD1 TGTGCCAGCACGCCCCCAGGGGGCTCTGGGGCCAACGTCCTGACTTTC CASTPPGGSGANVLTF
NA TRBJ2-1 TRBV7-9 NA TGTGCCAGCAGCTTAACCCCGCGAGCCTCCTACAATGAGCAGTTCTTC CASSLTPRASYNEQFF
NA TRBJ2-1 TRBV4-1 TRBD2 TGCGCCAGCAGCCAGAACCCAGCGGGGGAGGCCTACAATGAGCAGTTCTTC CASSQNPAGEAYNEQFF
NA TRBJ2-7 TRBV5-4 NA TGTGCCAGCAGCTTCGCAGGGCCTTCCTACGAGCAGTACTTC CASSFAGPSYEQYF